Each of the 20 T cell receptor beta chains below was sequenced from the same sample in a study of blood T cells in healthy people across ages. For the second PCR, which ran for roughly 6 to 11 cycles, a sample-barcoded 5' primer and a J-beta primer mix were used. TCRdb re-called the 5' RACE reads with MiXCR, one entry per CDR3 protein. The sample has approximately 800,000 distinct CDR3 sequences, around three fifths seen once. The specimen sequenced was blood. Receptors were obtained from a man aged 35-49 years in good health.

J is TRBJ1-1 and V is TRBV5-1; unclear D gene. With 0 bases removed from V and 3 bases from J, the gap between germline ends came to 9 bases. The CDR3 consists of 14 residues. The germline V gene has CDR1 SGHRS and CDR2 YFSETQ. CDR3: CASSLAGMYTEAFF. DNA for the CDR3: TGCGCCAGCAGCTTGGCGGGGATGTACACTGAAGCTTTCTTT.

The chain links TRBV29-1 to TRBJ2-3; the D is unclear. The CDR3 runs to 13 residues. V was clipped by 6 bases and J by 2 bases, with 12 bases between them. Germline CDR1 reads SQVTM; CDR2 reads ANQGSEA. The CDR3 DNA is TGCAGCGTCTCATCGGAGAACACAGATACGCAGTATTTT. This translates into CSVSSENTDTQYF.

V usage is TRBV4-1 and J usage is TRBJ2-4; 7 bases agree with TRBD1. The CDR3 is 16 residues long. The V segment lost 5 bases and the J segment 4 bases; nucleotides outside the gene matches: 11. Germline CDR1 MGHRA, CDR2 YSYEKL. The CDR3 DNA is TGCGCCAGCAGCTTTGTAGTAGGGACAGCAAAAAACATTCAGTACTTC. It translates to CASSFVVGTAKNIQYF.

The chain links TRBV27 to TRBJ2-7; no definite D call. Germline V CDR1 and CDR2: MNHEY, SMNVEV (reference sequence). The CDR3 totals 12 residues. Trimming shortened V by 6 bases and J by 6 bases, and 12 bases separated the two germline ends. The CDR3: CASSSQPGEQYF. DNA for the CDR3: TGTGCCAGCAGCTCCCAGCCGGGCGAGCAGTACTTC.

J is TRBJ1-2 and V is TRBV29-1; TRBD1 is a possible D gene (5 bases). Germline V lookup: CDR1 SQVTM, CDR2 ANQGSEA. The CDR3 totals 12 residues. V lost 2 bases to trimming and J lost 6 bases, with 10 bases between them. The CDR3 DNA follows: TGCAGCGTTGAAAGGGGTGGGGATGGCTACACCTTC. It is translated as CSVERGGDGYTF. Drawing the rest from reference TRBV29-1 and TRBJ1-2, the complete variable domain is SAVISQKPSRDICQRGTSLTIQCQVDSQVTMMFWYRQQPGQSLTLIATANQGSEATYESGFVIDKFPISRPNLTFSTLTVSNMSPEDSSIYLCSVERGGDGYTFGSGTRLTVV.

This clonotype was observed a few times. The V call is TRBV9, the J call TRBJ2-1, with a weak D call TRBD1 (5 bases). Germline CDR1 and CDR2: SGDLS and YYNGEE. The CDR3 spans 14 residues. The V end was cut by 0 bases, the J end by 4 bases, with 8 bases between. The CDR3 spells CASSVVDSYNEQFF. CDR3 bases: TGTGCCAGCAGCGTAGTAGACAGTTACAATGAGCAGTTCTTC.

This clonotype was seen a handful of times. V gene TRBV15 combines with J gene TRBJ2-1, with D possibly matching TRBD1 (5 bases). The end of the DNA is better explained by TRBJ2-7, so the J call may be wrong. The germline V gene has CDR1 LNHNV and CDR2 YYDKDF (reference sequence). CDR3 length: 15 amino acids. This chain's CDR3 is CATSRDTEAYNEQYF. The DNA for the CDR3 is TGTGCCACCAGCAGGGACACCGAGGCCTACAATGAGCAGTACTTC.

The chain is built from TRBV28 and TRBJ2-1; D remains unclear. Germline CDR1 MDHEN, CDR2 SYDVKM. V lost 7 bases to trimming and J lost 14 bases, with 21 bases between them. This CDR3 region has 13 residues. The CDR3 reads CASMRRDLGLKFF. CDR3 DNA: TGTGCCAGCATGCGAAGGGATCTTGGTCTTAAGTTCTTC. Together with reference TRBV28 and TRBJ2-1, the CDR3 gives the full variable domain: DVKVTQSSRYLVKRTGEKVFLECVQDMDHENMFWYRQDPGLGLRLIYFSYDVKMKEKGDIPEGYSVSREKKERFSLILESASTNQTSMYLCASMRRDLGLKFFGPGTRLTVL.

This clonotype appeared a few times. This rearrangement joins TRBV6-4 to TRBJ2-3; TRBD2 matches at 11 bases. The germline gives CDR1 MRHNA, CDR2 SNTAGT. The V and J ends lost 5 bases and 3 bases, in that order; junction bases with no gene match: 7. The CDR3 contains 16 residues. Here the CDR3 reads CASSSASGGSTDTQYF. CDR3 DNA: TGTGCCAGCAGTAGTGCTAGCGGGGGGTCGACAGATACGCAGTATTTT.

The chain recombines TRBV7-9 with TRBJ2-5; possible D gene TRBD1, 5 bases. V was cut by 5 bases and J by 1 base, with 11 bases left in between. This CDR3 is 14 amino acids long. The germline gives CDR1 SEHNR, CDR2 FQNEAQ (reference sequence). CDR3 sequence (DNA): TGTGCCAGCAGCATGAGACAGACCCAAGAGACCCAGTACTTC. This gives the protein CASSMRQTQETQYF.

This clonotype occurred once. V and J are TRBV24-1 and TRBJ2-3, with unresolved D. Germline values: CDR1 KGHDR, CDR2 SFDVKD. Trimming cost V 3 bases and J 0 bases, with 6 bases left between them. The CDR3 totals 14 residues. For the CDR3, the DNA is TGTGCCACCAGTGATACTCCTAGCACAGATACGCAGTATTTT. Translation: CATSDTPSTDTQYF.

This clonotype was counted ten times or more. Possible read error: a much larger clone is one base away. The chain joins TRBV29-1 to TRBJ2-5, with D unclear. Germline V gene lookup returns CDR1 SQVTM and CDR2 ANQGSEA. Deletions cut 0 bases from V and 11 bases from J, with 19 bases between. This CDR3 has 14 residues. Here the CDR3 DNA reads TGCAGCGTTGAAGATACGGGCAGTAACAATGAGCAGTACTTC. Its translation is CSVEDTGSNNEQYF.

V and J are TRBV18 and TRBJ2-5; 8 bases match TRBD2. TRBJ2-7 matches the DNA end more closely, so the J call is doubtful. The germline V gene has CDR1 KGHSH and CDR2 LQKENI. The CDR3 has 16 amino acids. CDR3 bases: TGTGCCAGCTCACCACTTGGAAGCGGGAGTAAAAACGAGCAGTACTTC. Protein: CASSPLGSGSKNEQYF.

The J gene is TRBJ2-1, the V gene TRBV21-1; TRBD1, as called in the table, went unchecked against the DNA. TRBV21-1 constitutes a pseudogene. This CDR3 is built from 16 residues. The chain's CDR3 is CASTSQGATLYNEQFF. In DNA, the CDR3 is TGTGCCAGCACCTCACAGGGGGCGACCCTTTACAATGAGCAGTTCTTC.

This clonotype turned up a few times. The J gene is TRBJ2-3, the V gene TRBV29-1; D is unresolved. Trimming removed 2 bases at V and 4 bases at J, with 16 bases between. The CDR3 is 15 residues long. In germline, CDR1 is SQVTM, CDR2 ANQGSEA. The CDR3: CSVESRPTAPDTQYF. DNA of the CDR3: TGCAGCGTTGAATCCCGGCCCACCGCGCCAGATACGCAGTATTTT.

The J gene is TRBJ2-3, the V gene TRBV7-6; no reliable D call. This CDR3 comprises 16 residues. The ends were cut back, 1 base at V and 0 bases at J, with 11 bases in the middle. Germline CDR1 SGHVS, CDR2 FNYEAQ. CDR3 sequence: CASSLGAVSSTDTQYF. CDR3 sequence (DNA): TGTGCCAGCAGCTTAGGGGCAGTATCTAGCACAGATACGCAGTATTTT.

The V call is TRBV10-3, the J call TRBJ2-1, with TRBD2 matching 8 bases. J lost 8 bases, V lost 2 bases, and 11 bases had no gene match. Germline V gene sequence: CDR1 ENHRY, CDR2 SYGVKD. The CDR3 runs 16 residues. CDR3 residues: CAISEGSTFGRDEQFF. CDR3 in DNA: TGTGCCATCAGTGAGGGGTCCACCTTCGGGAGGGATGAGCAGTTCTTC.

This clonotype turned up a few times. The gene calls are TRBV12-3 or TRBV12-4 and TRBJ2-3, with TRBD2 matching 14 bases. The CDR3 totals 16 residues. The ends lost 10 bases at V and 7 bases at J; junction bases unmatched: 13. The chain's CDR3 is CATQWGLAGVPNTQYF. Here the CDR3 DNA reads TGTGCCACCCAATGGGGACTAGCGGGAGTCCCGAATACGCAGTATTTT.

V is TRBV20-1 and J is TRBJ1-2; the match to TRBD1 covers 8 bases. The CDR3 extends over 15 amino acids. The germline gives CDR1 DFQATT, CDR2 SNEGSKA (reference sequence). After removal of 4 bases from V and 8 bases from J, the junction contained 15 bases not matched to a gene. CDR3 protein: CSATPLGQGGEGYTF. The DNA of the CDR3 is TGCAGTGCTACACCCCTTGGACAGGGAGGTGAGGGCTACACCTTC.

Ten or more counts support this clonotype. The chain couples TRBV7-9 to TRBJ2-5, with D possibly TRBD1 on 6 matching bases. From germline, CDR1 is SEHNR and CDR2 FQNEAQ (reference sequence). The CDR3 loop spans 15 amino acids. Trimming removed 5 bases from V and 3 bases from J, with 16 bases in between. The CDR3 spells CASSRPTGGEETQYF. The CDR3 coding sequence is TGTGCCAGCAGCCGCCCGACAGGCGGTGAAGAGACCCAGTACTTC.